This is a list of T cell receptor beta chains from one sample in a study of PD-1 blockade in classical Hodgkin lymphoma. Assay used: immunoSEQ multiplex PCR; TCRdb lists only in-frame clones, some missing. Here the sample spans some 25,000 clones, roughly three quarters being singletons. Sequences were derived from peripheral blood mononuclear cells (PBMCs), sampled at baseline. These receptors came from a human donor with classical Hodgkin lymphoma. The CDR3 runs from the conserved cysteine through the conserved F or W. Fields, in order: J gene, V gene, D gene, CDR3 protein, CDR3 DNA. The D gene is left open where the match is weak.

TRBJ1-1,TRBV4-3,TRBD1,CASSHDRARAFF,TGCGCCAGCAGCCACGACAGGGCTCGAGCTTTCTTT
TRBJ1-2,TRBV27,TRBD1,CASSLSTGVYGYTF,TGTGCCAGCAGTTTATCGACAGGGGTGTACGGCTACACCTTC
TRBJ1-4,TRBV30,NA,CAWSRDPEKLFF,TGTGCCTGGAGTCGGGACCCCGAAAAACTGTTTTTT
TRBJ2-5,TRBV6-5,TRBD1,CASSAGTGRETQYF,TGTGCCAGCAGTGCCGGGACAGGGCGGGAGACCCAGTACTTC
TRBJ1-6,TRBV19,TRBD1,CASSIERTGRSPLHF,TGTGCCAGTAGTATAGAACGGACAGGGCGTTCACCCCTCCACTTT
TRBJ2-4,TRBV18,NA,CASSPSPGGNIQYF,TGTGCCAGCTCACCGAGCCCCGGGGGAAACATTCAGTACTTC
TRBJ1-3,TRBV10-2,NA,CASTTPALRTAGRSGNTIYF,TGCGCCAGCACCACCCCGGCACTCCGGACAGCTGGCCGCTCTGGAAACACCATATATTTT
TRBJ1-4,TRBV7-2,NA,CASSITDRWWEKLFF,TGTGCCAGCAGCATCACGGACCGGTGGTGGGAAAAACTGTTTTTT
TRBJ2-3,TRBV19,NA,CASSINSNTDTQYF,TGTGCCAGTAGTATAAACAGTAACACAGATACGCAGTATTTT
TRBJ2-1,TRBV5-7,NA,CASSLGGWANEQFF,TGTGCCAGCAGCTTGGGGGGGTGGGCCAATGAGCAGTTCTTC
TRBJ1-1,TRBV30,NA,CACLQGFNTEAFF,TGTGCCTGCCTCCAGGGGTTCAACACTGAAGCTTTCTTT